Listed here are 5 T cell receptor beta chains from one sample, sequenced in a study of siplizumab effects on memory and regulatory T cells. Over a period of about six days at 37 degrees C, the mixed lymphocyte reaction cells were cocultured. Data came from immunoSEQ multiplex PCR; TCRdb stores just in-frame clones and leaves some out. The sample includes 10,000 or so clones, around 43% of them seen just once. No antigen has been assigned to these receptors. The specimen sequenced was CFSE-low (dividing) CD8+ T cells sorted from an allogeneic mixed lymphocyte reaction. These receptors were collected from a human donor in good health; the cells came from an allogeneic mixed lymphocyte reaction. Some clones in this sample may be carry-over from other donors' samples.

This clone was counted once. The chain joins TRBV27 to TRBJ2-3, with 13 bases that match TRBD2. This CDR3 comprises 17 residues. Germline lookup yields CDR1 MNHEY and CDR2 SMNVEV (reference sequence). Trimming at V came to 4 bases and at J to 4 bases, leaving 8 bases not matched to a gene. Written as DNA, the CDR3 is TGTGCCAGCAGTTCCTTACTAGCGGGAGGGCCCTCAGATACGCAGTATTTT. It yields the protein CASSSLLAGGPSDTQYF.

The table lists this clone with a few counts. CDR3 DNA sequence: TGTGCCAGCAGCTCTCTCCGGACCGCCTCCTACAATGAGCAGTTCTTC. As protein: CASSSLRTASYNEQFF. The chain employs TRBV14 and TRBJ2-1; no firm D call. V gave up 5 bases and J gave up 0 bases, with 14 bases separating them. The germline V gene encodes CDR1 SGHDN and CDR2 FVKESK. The CDR3 sequence is 16 residues long.

This clone occurred a few times. V usage is TRBV2 and J usage is TRBJ2-3; D call uncertain. Trimming removed 4 bases from V and 2 bases from J, with 16 bases in between. From germline, CDR1 is SNHLY and CDR2 FYNNEI. The CDR3 has 16 residues. CDR3 residues: CASSVSRSELTDTQYF. For the CDR3, the DNA is TGTGCCAGCAGTGTTAGTCGGTCGGAGCTCACAGATACGCAGTATTTT.

The V and J genes are TRBV11-2 and TRBJ2-7; D is ambiguous. Per germline, CDR1 SGHAT and CDR2 FQNNGV. The V end was cut by 8 bases, the J end by 0 bases, with 11 bases between. This CDR3 comprises 13 residues. CDR3 bases: TGTGCCAGCGCCCCCGAGGACTCCTACGAGCAGTACTTC. Translation: CASAPEDSYEQYF.

In its sample, this clone is medium-sized. The chain employs TRBV5-1 and TRBJ2-7; 7 positions agree with TRBD1. Germline CDR1 is SGHRS and CDR2 is YFSETQ. The CDR3 contains 13 residues. Germline trimming cut 2 bases from V and 3 bases from J; bases unmatched to any gene: 2. DNA for the CDR3: TGCGCCAGCAGCTTAACAGGGGACTACGAGCAGTACTTC. As protein: CASSLTGDYEQYF.